This TCR beta chain was captured by sequencing in a study of T cells expressing NK-cell markers. UMIs accompanied the 5'RACE template switching by which TCR beta cDNA was made. From the 5' RACE reads, TCRdb lists one entry per CDR3 protein and no DNA. The table lists a few hundred thousand distinct CDR3 sequences. There are 14 residues in the CDR3. In germline, CDR1 is SEHNR, CDR2 FQNEAQ (reference sequence). About this clonotype itself: Its cognate antigen is unknown.

Study-wide results and caveats: Whether expanded NKG2C+ T cell clones recognized HCMV stayed uncertain. The same clonotypes also predominated in the CD3+CD56-NKG2C+ fraction of several donors.

The chain combines TRBV7-9 with TRBJ2-2; TCRdb's D gene call, TRBD2, goes unchecked for lack of DNA. The source of this sequence is a man aged 18 to 30 in good health. The sequenced sample consisted of blood T cells: a sorted CD56 or NKG2C T cell subset, CD4+ or CD8+ T cells, or bulk PBMC T cells (not recorded which). CDR3: CASSPSGRGGELFF.